The 18 T cell receptor beta chains below come from one sample, sequenced in a study of response to subunit inactivated influenza vaccine. MiXCR was run by TCRdb on the RT-PCR reads, yielding one entry per CDR3 protein. This table has 500,000 to 600,000 distinct CDR3 sequences, 7.6% appearing once. The sample here was PBMCs from blood, taken approximately 25 months after vaccination. These TCRs come from a man aged 50 to 75 who received an inactivated influenza vaccine.

There are a few counts of this clonotype. V gene TRBV4-2 combines with J gene TRBJ1-3; D remains unclear. This CDR3 has 14 residues. Germline values: CDR1 LGHNA, CDR2 YNFKEQ. V was cut by 3 bases and J by 4 bases, with 10 bases left in between. CDR3 coding DNA: TGTGCCAGCAGCCAGGAAGGGCTCGGAAACACCATATATTTT. It translates to CASSQEGLGNTIYF.

This clonotype was detected ten times or more. The V and J genes are TRBV20-1 and TRBJ2-7; TRBD2 aligns across 11 bases. V lost 4 bases, J lost 12 bases, and 14 bases stayed unmatched. This CDR3 comprises 14 residues. The germline V gene encodes CDR1 DFQATT and CDR2 SNEGSKA (reference sequence). CDR3 in DNA: TGCAGTGCTACCACACTAGCGGGAGATTCTTTACCGTACTTC. This codes for CSATTLAGDSLPYF.

The J gene is TRBJ2-1, the V gene TRBV9; 11 bases match TRBD2. CDR1 is SGDLS, CDR2 YYNGEE, per germline. The CDR3 runs 17 residues. Germline trimming cut 3 bases from V and 4 bases from J; bases unmatched to any gene: 9. CDR3 sequence reads: CASSAFSGGAFYNEQFF. In nucleotides, the CDR3 is TGTGCCAGCAGCGCCTTTAGCGGGGGGGCGTTTTACAATGAGCAGTTCTTC.

V and J are TRBV5-1 and TRBJ2-7; TRBD1 agrees at 9 bases. The V gene's germline CDR1 is SGHRS and CDR2 YFSETQ. Trimming at V came to 0 bases and at J to 2 bases, leaving 9 bases not matched to a gene. The CDR3 contains 17 residues. The CDR3 is CASSLAPPGQGPYEQYF. CDR3 DNA sequence: TGCGCCAGCAGCTTGGCGCCTCCGGGACAGGGTCCCTACGAGCAGTACTTC.

The rearrangement joins TRBV20-1 to TRBJ2-7; possibly TRBD2 for D (6 bases). The germline V and J ends were trimmed by 0 bases and 0 bases, with 21 bases remaining between them. Germline V gives CDR1 DFQATT, CDR2 SNEGSKA (reference sequence). The CDR3 sequence is 18 residues long. Written as DNA, the CDR3 is TGCAGTGCTAGAGATGAAACTTTCGCGGGGTTAAGCTCCTACGAGCAGTACTTC. It codes for CSARDETFAGLSSYEQYF.

Points on this clonotype: The germline gene is not matched at one end of the junction; a read error may be the cause. V gene TRBV27 combines with J gene TRBJ2-7; D is possibly TRBD1 or TRBD2 (5 bases each). The length of the CDR3 is 13 residues. CDR1 MNHEY and CDR2 SMNVEV come from the germline V gene (reference sequence). The CDR3 nucleotides are TGTACCAGCAGTTTCGGGACCACCTACGAGCAGTACTTC. Protein product: CTSSFGTTYEQYF.

The rearrangement links TRBV29-1 to TRBJ2-5, with 9 bases lining up with TRBD1. In germline, CDR1 is SQVTM, CDR2 ANQGSEA. V shed 4 bases and J 4 bases; nucleotides not matched to a gene: 4. The CDR3 is made up of 13 amino acids. CDR3 bases: TGCAGCGTTGCCCGACAGGGGGGAGAGACCCAGTACTTC. Translation: CSVARQGGETQYF.

This sequence joins TRBV7-3 and TRBJ2-3; D gene uncertain. There are 14 residues in the CDR3. Germline V lookup: CDR1 SGHTA, CDR2 FQGTGA. The V gene lost 4 bases and the J gene lost 2 bases, with 10 bases spanning the gap. The CDR3 DNA sequence: TGTGCCAGCAGCTCAAGGACCAACACAGATACGCAGTATTTT. Translated: CASSSRTNTDTQYF.

Written as DNA, the CDR3 is TGTGCCAGCAGCCAAGAATGGGGATACCCTGTCACTGAAGCTTTCTTT. Translated, it gives CASSQEWGYPVTEAFF. The chain links TRBV3-1 to TRBJ1-1; no firm D call. Germline-derived CDR1 and CDR2 are LGHDT and YNNKEL (reference sequence). The ends were cut back, 0 bases at V and 4 bases at J, with 15 bases in the middle. The CDR3 has 16 amino acids.

The chain recombines TRBV6-5 with TRBJ2-2; 11 nucleotides line up with TRBD1. Germline assignment: CDR1 MNHEY and CDR2 SVGAGI. CDR3 length: 15 residues. V lost 3 bases and J lost 5; bases outside the gene matches: 2. The CDR3 sequence is CASSYGTGGTGELFF. For the CDR3, the DNA is TGTGCCAGCAGTTATGGGACAGGGGGTACCGGGGAGCTGTTTTTT.

This clonotype appeared many times. As DNA, the CDR3 is TGTGCCATCAGTGCCGCCCCAGCGGGGGGCCTTGGGGAGACCCAGTACTTC. This codes for CAISAAPAGGLGETQYF. The rearrangement uses TRBV10-3 and TRBJ2-5, with TRBD2 identical over 9 bases. Per germline, CDR1 ENHRY and CDR2 SYGVKD. Losses at the gene ends were 4 bases for V and 5 bases for J; bases not matched to a gene: 14. The CDR3 runs to 17 residues.

This clonotype was counted many times. V gene TRBV20-1 combines with J gene TRBJ1-2; no firm D call. V lost 7 bases and J 8 bases, leaving 20 bases between the germline ends. This CDR3 comprises 13 residues. The germline CDR1 and CDR2 sequences are DFQATT and SNEGSKA (reference sequence). The CDR3 region is CSVGNPGLYGYTF. The CDR3 DNA reads as TGCAGTGTGGGAAACCCCGGATTGTACGGCTACACCTTC.

This clonotype was seen a handful of times. The chain uses TRBV5-1 and TRBJ2-3; TRBD2 aligns across 14 bases. Trimming cost V 5 bases and J 6 bases; bases outside gene matches: 5. CDR3 length: 15 residues. Germline loops: CDR1 SGHRS, CDR2 YFSETQ. The CDR3 is CASRSGTSGSDTQYF. CDR3 DNA: TGCGCCAGCAGATCCGGGACTAGCGGGAGTGATACGCAGTATTTT.

This clonotype was recorded at least ten times. The chain combines TRBV10-3 with TRBJ1-2; 7 nucleotides match TRBD1. The CDR3 length is 13 residues. V lost 4 bases and J lost 11; bases outside the gene matches: 10. CDR1 and CDR2 (germline): ENHRY, SYGVKD. CDR3: CAISGTGVDPYTF. Written as DNA, the CDR3 is TGTGCCATCAGTGGTACAGGGGTGGATCCTTACACCTTC.

This clonotype was seen only a few times. The V call is TRBV2, the J call TRBJ1-1; D is ambiguous. Looked up from germline, CDR1 is SNHLY and CDR2 is FYNNEI. The CDR3 spans 13 residues. V shed 6 bases and J shed 6 bases, with 14 bases lying between them. The CDR3 DNA is TGTGCCAGCAGAGCCGACATTATCTCTGAAGCTTTCTTT. As protein: CASRADIISEAFF. Filled out from reference TRBV2 and TRBJ1-1, the complete variable domain reads EPEVTQTPSHQVTQMGQEVILRCVPISNHLYFYWYRQILGQKVEFLVSFYNNEISEKSEIFDDQFSVERPDGSNFTLKIRSTKLEDSAMYFCASRADIISEAFFGQGTRLTVV.

This clonotype has just a few counts. J is TRBJ2-2 and V is TRBV7-2; TRBD2 matches 9 bases. The CDR3 loop spans 15 amino acids. Germline assignment: CDR1 SGHTA and CDR2 FQGNSA. V trimming: 5 bases; J trimming: 4 bases; junction bases outside the gene matches: 5. The CDR3 DNA sequence: TGTGCCAGCAGCGGGGGGACTAGCCGCACCGGGGAGCTGTTTTTT. Amino acid sequence: CASSGGTSRTGELFF.

In its sample, this clonotype was seen many times. The chain has TRBV7-2 and TRBJ1-1; D unresolved. V was shortened by 3 bases and J by 1 base, with 9 bases between the two germline ends. This CDR3 has 14 residues. Germline loops: CDR1 SGHTA, CDR2 FQGNSA. The CDR3 DNA follows: TGTGCCAGCAGCTTTAGTATCGGGAACACTGAAGCTTTCTTT. Amino acid sequence: CASSFSIGNTEAFF.

The V and J genes are TRBV10-3 and TRBJ2-2; the D gene is possibly TRBD2 (6 bases). With 4 bases removed from V and 4 bases from J, the gap between germline ends came to 13 bases. Germline values: CDR1 ENHRY, CDR2 SYGVKD. The CDR3 extends over 15 amino acids. Written as DNA, the CDR3 is TGTGCCATCAGTGTAGGACGGGAGCCCACCGGGGAGCTGTTTTTT. This translates into CAISVGREPTGELFF.